The clone carrying this T cell receptor beta chain was picked up a small number of times. The sample belongs to a study of early T cells in non-severe SARS-CoV-2 infection. TCRdb re-analysed the 5' RACE reads in MiXCR, keeping a single row per CDR3 protein. Seen here are 70,000 or so distinct CDR3 sequences, about 12% observed once, and the top ten hold 1.3%. This CDR3 contains 11 residues. The V gene lost 4 bases and the J gene lost 7 bases, with 8 bases spanning the gap. The germline CDR1 and CDR2 sequences are MNHEY and SVGEGT. The sequencing sample was made of whole blood. This chain joins TRBV6-2 or TRBV6-3 and TRBJ2-7; D is unresolved. This sequence originates from an adult who was a healthcare worker with PCR-confirmed SARS-CoV-2 infection or an uninfected control (not recorded which). CDR3 amino acids: CASSSLREQYF. The CDR3 nucleotides are TGTGCCAGCAGTTCACTACGAGAGCAGTACTTC.